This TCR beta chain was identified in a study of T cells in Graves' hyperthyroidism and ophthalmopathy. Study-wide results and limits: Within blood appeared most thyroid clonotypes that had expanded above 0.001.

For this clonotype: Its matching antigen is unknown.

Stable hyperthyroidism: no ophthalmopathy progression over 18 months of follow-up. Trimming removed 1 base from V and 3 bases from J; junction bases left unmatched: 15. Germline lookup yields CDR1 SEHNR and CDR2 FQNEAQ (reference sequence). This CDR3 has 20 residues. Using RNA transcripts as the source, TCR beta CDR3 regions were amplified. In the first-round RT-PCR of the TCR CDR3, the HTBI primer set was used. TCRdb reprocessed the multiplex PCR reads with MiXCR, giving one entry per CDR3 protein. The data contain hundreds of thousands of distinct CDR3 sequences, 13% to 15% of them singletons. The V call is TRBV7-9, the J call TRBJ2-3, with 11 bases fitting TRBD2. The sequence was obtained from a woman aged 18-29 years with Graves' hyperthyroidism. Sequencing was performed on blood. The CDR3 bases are TGTGCCAGCAGCTTAGGACCGAAGCTTAGCGGGAGGGCCAGGACAGATACGCAGTATTTT. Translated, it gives CASSLGPKLSGRARTDTQYF.